This entry concerns a single T cell receptor (beta chain). The antigen remains undetermined. The data are from a study of cytomegalovirus exposure and HLA in healthy donors. Study summary: Among the roughly 400 genotyped donors, 65% to 90% were placed in the Caucasian-associated ancestry cluster. Whole-study findings and limits: There were around 160 TCR beta chains listed as cytomegalovirus-associated. The majority of CMV-associated TCR beta chains were reported as apparently HLA-restricted in a later analysis. DRB1 had the most TCR associations and HLA-C the fewest, a later analysis found, with rates varying by HLA locus.

Primers for the PCR totalled 60 Vbeta and 13 Jbeta. Libraries were prepared by immunoSEQ multiplex PCR; TCRdb keeps only in-frame clonotypes and omits some of them. The table has around 110,000 clones, over 60% seen once; the top ten hold about 4.5%. CDR1 is SNHLY and CDR2 is FYNNEI in the germline V gene. The CDR3 extends over 11 amino acids. V was trimmed by 5 bases and J by 10 bases, leaving 11 bases between them. The sample was PBMCs. V and J are TRBV2 and TRBJ2-5; perhaps TRBD1 as D (5 bases). This receptor was taken from a man aged 25 to 40 in good health and CMV-seropositive. The CDR3 here is CASSPIGVQYF. The CDR3 nucleotides are TGTGCCAGCAGTCCTATAGGGGTCCAGTACTTC.